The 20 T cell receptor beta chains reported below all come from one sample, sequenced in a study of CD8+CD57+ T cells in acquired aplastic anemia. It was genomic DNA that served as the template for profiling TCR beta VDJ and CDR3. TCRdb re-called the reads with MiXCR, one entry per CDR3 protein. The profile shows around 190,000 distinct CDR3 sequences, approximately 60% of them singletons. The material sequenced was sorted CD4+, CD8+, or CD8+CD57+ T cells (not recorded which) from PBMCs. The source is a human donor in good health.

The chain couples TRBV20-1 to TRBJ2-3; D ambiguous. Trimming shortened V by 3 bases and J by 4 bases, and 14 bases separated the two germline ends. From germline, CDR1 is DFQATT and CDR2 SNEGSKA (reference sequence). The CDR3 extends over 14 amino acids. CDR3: CSARPGSRPDTQYF. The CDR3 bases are TGCAGTGCTAGGCCGGGTTCTCGCCCAGATACGCAGTATTTT.

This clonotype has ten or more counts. The DNA for the CDR3 is TGTGCCAGCAGCTTAGGCCCCCCGACAGCCATGAACACTGAAGCTTTCTTT. It codes for CASSLGPPTAMNTEAFF. The gene calls are TRBV7-9 and TRBJ1-1, with a weak D call TRBD1 (5 bases). The V end lost 1 base, the J end lost 0 bases, and 15 bases lay between the germline ends. Germline CDR1 reads SEHNR; CDR2 reads FQNEAQ (reference sequence). The CDR3 has 17 residues.

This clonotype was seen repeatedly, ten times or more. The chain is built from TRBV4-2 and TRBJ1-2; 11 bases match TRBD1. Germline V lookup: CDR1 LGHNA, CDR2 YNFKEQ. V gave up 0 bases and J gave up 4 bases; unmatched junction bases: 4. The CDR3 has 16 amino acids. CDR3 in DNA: TGTGCCAGCAGCCAAGATGCCGGGACAGGGGGCTATGGCTACACCTTC. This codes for CASSQDAGTGGYGYTF.

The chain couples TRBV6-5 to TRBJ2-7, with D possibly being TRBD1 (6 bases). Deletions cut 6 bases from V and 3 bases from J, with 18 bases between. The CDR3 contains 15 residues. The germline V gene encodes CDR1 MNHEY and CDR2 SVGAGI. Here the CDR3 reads CASRSRDTELYEQYF. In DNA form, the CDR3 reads TGTGCCAGCAGATCCCGGGACACGGAACTCTACGAGCAGTACTTC.

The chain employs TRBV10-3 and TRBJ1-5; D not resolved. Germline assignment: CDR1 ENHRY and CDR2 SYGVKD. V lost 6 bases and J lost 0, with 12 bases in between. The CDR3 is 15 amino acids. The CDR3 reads CAIREGAYSNQPQHF. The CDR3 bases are TGTGCCATCAGGGAGGGTGCCTATAGCAATCAGCCCCAGCATTTT.

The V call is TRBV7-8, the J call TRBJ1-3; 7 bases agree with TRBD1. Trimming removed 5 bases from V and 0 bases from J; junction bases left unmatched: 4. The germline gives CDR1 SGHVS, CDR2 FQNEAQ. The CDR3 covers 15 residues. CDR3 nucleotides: TGTGCCAGCAGCCGTAACAGGGGCTCTGGAAACACCATATATTTT. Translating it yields CASSRNRGSGNTIYF.

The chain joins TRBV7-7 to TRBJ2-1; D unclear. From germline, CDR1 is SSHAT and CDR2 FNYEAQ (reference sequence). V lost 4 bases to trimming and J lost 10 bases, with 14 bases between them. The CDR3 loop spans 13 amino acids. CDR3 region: CASSSLGLGEQFF. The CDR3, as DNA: TGTGCCAGCAGCTCCTTGGGGTTGGGGGAGCAGTTCTTC.

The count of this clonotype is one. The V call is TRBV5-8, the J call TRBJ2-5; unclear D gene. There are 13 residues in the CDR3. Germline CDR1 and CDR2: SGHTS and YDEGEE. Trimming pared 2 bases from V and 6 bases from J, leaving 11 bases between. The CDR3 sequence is CASSLKEGKTQYF. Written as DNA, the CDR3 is TGTGCCAGCAGCTTAAAAGAAGGGAAGACCCAGTACTTC.

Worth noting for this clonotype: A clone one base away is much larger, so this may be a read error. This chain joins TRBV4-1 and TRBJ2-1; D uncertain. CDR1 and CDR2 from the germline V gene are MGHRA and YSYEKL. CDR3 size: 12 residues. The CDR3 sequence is CASGQLGNEQFF. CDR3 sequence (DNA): TGCGCCAGCGGCCAATTGGGCAATGAGCAGTTCTTC.

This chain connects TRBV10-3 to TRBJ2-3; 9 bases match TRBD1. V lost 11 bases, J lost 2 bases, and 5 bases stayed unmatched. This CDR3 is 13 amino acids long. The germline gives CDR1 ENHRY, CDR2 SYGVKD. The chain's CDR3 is CAARTGVTDTQYF. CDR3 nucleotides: TGTGCCGCCAGGACAGGGGTCACAGATACGCAGTATTTT.

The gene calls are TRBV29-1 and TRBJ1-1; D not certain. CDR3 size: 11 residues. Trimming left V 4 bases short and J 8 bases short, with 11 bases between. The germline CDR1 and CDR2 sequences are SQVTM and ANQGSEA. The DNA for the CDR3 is TGCAGCGTTGTCCGGAATCGCGAAGCTTTCTTT. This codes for CSVVRNREAFF. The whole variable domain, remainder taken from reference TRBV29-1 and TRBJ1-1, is SAVISQKPSRDICQRGTSLTIQCQVDSQVTMMFWYRQQPGQSLTLIATANQGSEATYESGFVIDKFPISRPNLTFSTLTVSNMSPEDSSIYLCSVVRNREAFFGQGTRLTVV.

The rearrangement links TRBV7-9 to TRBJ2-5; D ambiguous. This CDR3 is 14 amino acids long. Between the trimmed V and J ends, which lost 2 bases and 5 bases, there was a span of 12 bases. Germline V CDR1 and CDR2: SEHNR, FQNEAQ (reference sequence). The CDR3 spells CASSLSTYEETQYF. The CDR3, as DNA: TGTGCCAGCAGCTTATCGACTTACGAGGAGACCCAGTACTTC.

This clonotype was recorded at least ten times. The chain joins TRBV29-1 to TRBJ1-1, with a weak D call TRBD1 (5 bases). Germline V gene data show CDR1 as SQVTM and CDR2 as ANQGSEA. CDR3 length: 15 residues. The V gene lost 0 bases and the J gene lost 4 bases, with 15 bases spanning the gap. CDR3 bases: TGCAGCGTTGAAGATCGTAGAGGAAGGGGCACTGAAGCTTTCTTT. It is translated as CSVEDRRGRGTEAFF.

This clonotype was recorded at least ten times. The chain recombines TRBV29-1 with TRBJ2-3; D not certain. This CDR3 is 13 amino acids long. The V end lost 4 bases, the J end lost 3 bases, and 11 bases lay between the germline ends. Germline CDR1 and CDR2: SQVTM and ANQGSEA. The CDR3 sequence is CSVVPTVTDTQYF. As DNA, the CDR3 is TGCAGCGTTGTCCCCACAGTGACAGATACGCAGTATTTT.

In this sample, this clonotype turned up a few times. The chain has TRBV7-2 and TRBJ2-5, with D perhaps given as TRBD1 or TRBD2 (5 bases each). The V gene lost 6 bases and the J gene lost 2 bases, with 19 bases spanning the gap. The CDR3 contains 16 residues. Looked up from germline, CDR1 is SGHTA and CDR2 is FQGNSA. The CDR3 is CASSPPGTGGQETQYF. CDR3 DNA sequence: TGTGCCAGCAGTCCCCCGGGGACGGGTGGTCAAGAGACCCAGTACTTC. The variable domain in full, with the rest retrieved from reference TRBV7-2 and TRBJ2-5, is GAGVSQSPSNKVTEKGKDVELRCDPISGHTALYWYRQSLGQGLEFLIYFQGNSAPDKSGLPSDRFSAERTGGSVSTLTIQRTQQEDSAVYLCASSPPGTGGQETQYFGPGTRLLVL.

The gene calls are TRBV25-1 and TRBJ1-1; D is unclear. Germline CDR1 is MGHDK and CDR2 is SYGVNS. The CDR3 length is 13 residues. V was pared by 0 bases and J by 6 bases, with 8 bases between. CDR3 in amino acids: CASSEYPVSEAFF. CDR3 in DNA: TGTGCCAGCAGTGAATATCCCGTCTCTGAAGCTTTCTTT. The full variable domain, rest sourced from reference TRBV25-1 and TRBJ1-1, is EADIYQTPRYLVIGTGKKITLECSQTMGHDKMYWYQQDPGMELHLIHYSYGVNSTEKGDLSSESTVSRIRTEHFPLTLESARPSHTSQYLCASSEYPVSEAFFGQGTRLTVV.

Written as DNA, the CDR3 is TGTGCCAGCAGCTTAGATCGGGAGCGGATTTCATGGCAGTTCTTC. Translating it yields CASSLDRERISWQFF. The chain recombines TRBV7-2 with TRBJ2-1, with D perhaps matching TRBD2 (6 bases). This CDR3 is built from 15 residues. CDR1 and CDR2 (germline): SGHTA, FQGNSA. Trimming took off 1 base at V and 12 bases at J, with 19 bases between the two ends.

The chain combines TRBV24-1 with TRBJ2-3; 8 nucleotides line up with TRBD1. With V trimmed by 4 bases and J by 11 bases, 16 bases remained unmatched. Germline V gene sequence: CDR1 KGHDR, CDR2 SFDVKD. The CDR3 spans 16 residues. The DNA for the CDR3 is TGTGCCACCAGTGAATTTCAGGGGGCGCCTTACAATGAGCAGTATTTT. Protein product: CATSEFQGAPYNEQYF.

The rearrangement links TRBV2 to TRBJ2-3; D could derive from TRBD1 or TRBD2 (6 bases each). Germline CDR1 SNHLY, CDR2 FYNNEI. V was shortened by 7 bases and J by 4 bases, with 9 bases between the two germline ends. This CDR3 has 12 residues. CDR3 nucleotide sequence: TGTGCCAGCAACGGGGGCCCAGATACGCAGTATTTT. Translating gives CASNGGPDTQYF. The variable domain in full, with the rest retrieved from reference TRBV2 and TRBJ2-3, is EPEVTQTPSHQVTQMGQEVILRCVPISNHLYFYWYRQILGQKVEFLVSFYNNEISEKSEIFDDQFSVERPDGSNFTLKIRSTKLEDSAMYFCASNGGPDTQYFGPGTRLTVL.

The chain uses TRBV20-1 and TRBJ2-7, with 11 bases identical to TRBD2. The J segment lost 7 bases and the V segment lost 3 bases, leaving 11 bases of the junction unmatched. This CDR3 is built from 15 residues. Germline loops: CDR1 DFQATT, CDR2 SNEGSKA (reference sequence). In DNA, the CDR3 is TGCAGTGCTAGGCACGGACTAGCGGGCCTTCCGGAGCAGTACTTC. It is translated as CSARHGLAGLPEQYF.